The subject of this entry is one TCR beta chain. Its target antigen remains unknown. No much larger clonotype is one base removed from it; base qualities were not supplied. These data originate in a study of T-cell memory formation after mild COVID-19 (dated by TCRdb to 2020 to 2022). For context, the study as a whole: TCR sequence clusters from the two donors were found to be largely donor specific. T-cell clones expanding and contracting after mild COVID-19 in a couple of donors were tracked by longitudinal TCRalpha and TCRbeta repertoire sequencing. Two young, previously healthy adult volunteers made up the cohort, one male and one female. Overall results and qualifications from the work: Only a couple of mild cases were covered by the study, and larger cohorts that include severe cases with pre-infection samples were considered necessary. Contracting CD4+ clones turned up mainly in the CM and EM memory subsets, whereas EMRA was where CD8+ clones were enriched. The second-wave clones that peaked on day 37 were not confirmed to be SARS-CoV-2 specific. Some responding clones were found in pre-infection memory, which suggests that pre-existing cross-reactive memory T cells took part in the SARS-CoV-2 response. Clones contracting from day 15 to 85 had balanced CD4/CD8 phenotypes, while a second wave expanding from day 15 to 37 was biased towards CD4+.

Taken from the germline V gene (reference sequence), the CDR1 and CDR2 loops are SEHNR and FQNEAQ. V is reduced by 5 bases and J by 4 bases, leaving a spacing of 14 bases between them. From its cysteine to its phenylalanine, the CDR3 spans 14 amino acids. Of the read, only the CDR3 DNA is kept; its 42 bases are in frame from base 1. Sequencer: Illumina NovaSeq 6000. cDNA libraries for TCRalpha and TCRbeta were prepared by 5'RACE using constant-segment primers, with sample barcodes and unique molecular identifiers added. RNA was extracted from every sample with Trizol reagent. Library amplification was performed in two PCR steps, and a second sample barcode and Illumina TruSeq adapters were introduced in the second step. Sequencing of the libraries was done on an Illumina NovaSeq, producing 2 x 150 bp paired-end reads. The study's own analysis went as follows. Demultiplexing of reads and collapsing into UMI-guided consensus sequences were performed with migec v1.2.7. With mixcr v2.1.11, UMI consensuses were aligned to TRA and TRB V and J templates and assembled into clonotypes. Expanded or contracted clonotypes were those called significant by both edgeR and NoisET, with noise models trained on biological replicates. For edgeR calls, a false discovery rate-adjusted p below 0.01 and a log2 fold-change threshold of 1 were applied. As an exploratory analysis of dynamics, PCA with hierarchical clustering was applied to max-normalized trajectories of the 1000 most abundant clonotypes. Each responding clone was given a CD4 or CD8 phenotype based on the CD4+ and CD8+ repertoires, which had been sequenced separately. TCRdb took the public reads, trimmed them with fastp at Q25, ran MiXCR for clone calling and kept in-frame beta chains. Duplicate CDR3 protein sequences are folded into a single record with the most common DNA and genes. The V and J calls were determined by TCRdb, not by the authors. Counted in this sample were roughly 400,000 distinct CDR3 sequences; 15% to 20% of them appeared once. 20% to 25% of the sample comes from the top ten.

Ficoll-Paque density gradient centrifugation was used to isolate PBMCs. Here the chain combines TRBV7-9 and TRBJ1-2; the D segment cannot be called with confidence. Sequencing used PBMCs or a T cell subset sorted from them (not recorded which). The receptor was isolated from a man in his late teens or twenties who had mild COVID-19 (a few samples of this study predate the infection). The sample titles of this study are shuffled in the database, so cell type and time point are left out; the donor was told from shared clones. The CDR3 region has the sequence CASSPHPPAYGYTF. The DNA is TGTGCCAGCAGCCCCCACCCCCCGGCCTATGGCTACACCTTC.